The text below deals with one T cell receptor (beta chain). CDR3 length equals 14 residues. Trimming stripped 5 bases from V and 5 bases from J, with 18 bases between. CDR1 and CDR2 from the germline V gene are SQVTM and ANQGSEA. The sample belongs to a study of T cell responses to AZD1222 COVID-19 vaccine. The table came from immunoSEQ multiplex PCR; TCRdb's copy has only in-frame clones and leaves some out. Altogether tens of thousands of clones are present, about 85% being singletons, with the ten largest covering about 13%. Sequences were derived from peripheral blood, sampled on day 0 of AZD1222 vaccination. The receptor was isolated from an adult in good health. The chain joins TRBV29-1 to TRBJ2-5; a weak D match, TRBD1 (7 bases). CDR3 amino acids: CSVNRGGASETQYF. DNA of the CDR3: TGCAGCGTTAACAGGGGAGGTGCTTCGGAGACCCAGTACTTC. Variable domain in full (rest from reference TRBV29-1 and TRBJ2-5): SAVISQKPSRDICQRGTSLTIQCQVDSQVTMMFWYRQQPGQSLTLIATANQGSEATYESGFVIDKFPISRPNLTFSTLTVSNMSPEDSSIYLCSVNRGGASETQYFGPGTRLLVL.